This T cell receptor (beta chain) was sequenced during a study of T cells in localized non-small cell lung cancer. Findings and limits, study-wide: For the top 100 tumor clones, a median roughly 56 also appeared in adjacent lung.

Libraries were prepared by immunoSEQ multiplex PCR; TCRdb keeps only in-frame clonotypes and omits some of them. Of some 54,000 clones listed, around three quarters are singletons. As concerns this clone: The antigen remains undetermined.

The germline gives CDR1 SGHNT, CDR2 YYREEE (reference sequence). The CDR3 contains 14 residues. Trimming removed 4 bases from V and 3 bases from J, with 13 bases in between. This TCR derives from a woman aged 35 to 75 with stage II lung adenocarcinoma. The sequences come from PBMCs, collected before any cancer treatment. The rearrangement links TRBV5-4 to TRBJ1-1, with D maybe TRBD1 (6 bases). CDR3 region: CASSTRTEYTEAFF. The CDR3 DNA reads TGTGCCAGCAGCACCCGGACAGAATACACTGAAGCTTTCTTT.